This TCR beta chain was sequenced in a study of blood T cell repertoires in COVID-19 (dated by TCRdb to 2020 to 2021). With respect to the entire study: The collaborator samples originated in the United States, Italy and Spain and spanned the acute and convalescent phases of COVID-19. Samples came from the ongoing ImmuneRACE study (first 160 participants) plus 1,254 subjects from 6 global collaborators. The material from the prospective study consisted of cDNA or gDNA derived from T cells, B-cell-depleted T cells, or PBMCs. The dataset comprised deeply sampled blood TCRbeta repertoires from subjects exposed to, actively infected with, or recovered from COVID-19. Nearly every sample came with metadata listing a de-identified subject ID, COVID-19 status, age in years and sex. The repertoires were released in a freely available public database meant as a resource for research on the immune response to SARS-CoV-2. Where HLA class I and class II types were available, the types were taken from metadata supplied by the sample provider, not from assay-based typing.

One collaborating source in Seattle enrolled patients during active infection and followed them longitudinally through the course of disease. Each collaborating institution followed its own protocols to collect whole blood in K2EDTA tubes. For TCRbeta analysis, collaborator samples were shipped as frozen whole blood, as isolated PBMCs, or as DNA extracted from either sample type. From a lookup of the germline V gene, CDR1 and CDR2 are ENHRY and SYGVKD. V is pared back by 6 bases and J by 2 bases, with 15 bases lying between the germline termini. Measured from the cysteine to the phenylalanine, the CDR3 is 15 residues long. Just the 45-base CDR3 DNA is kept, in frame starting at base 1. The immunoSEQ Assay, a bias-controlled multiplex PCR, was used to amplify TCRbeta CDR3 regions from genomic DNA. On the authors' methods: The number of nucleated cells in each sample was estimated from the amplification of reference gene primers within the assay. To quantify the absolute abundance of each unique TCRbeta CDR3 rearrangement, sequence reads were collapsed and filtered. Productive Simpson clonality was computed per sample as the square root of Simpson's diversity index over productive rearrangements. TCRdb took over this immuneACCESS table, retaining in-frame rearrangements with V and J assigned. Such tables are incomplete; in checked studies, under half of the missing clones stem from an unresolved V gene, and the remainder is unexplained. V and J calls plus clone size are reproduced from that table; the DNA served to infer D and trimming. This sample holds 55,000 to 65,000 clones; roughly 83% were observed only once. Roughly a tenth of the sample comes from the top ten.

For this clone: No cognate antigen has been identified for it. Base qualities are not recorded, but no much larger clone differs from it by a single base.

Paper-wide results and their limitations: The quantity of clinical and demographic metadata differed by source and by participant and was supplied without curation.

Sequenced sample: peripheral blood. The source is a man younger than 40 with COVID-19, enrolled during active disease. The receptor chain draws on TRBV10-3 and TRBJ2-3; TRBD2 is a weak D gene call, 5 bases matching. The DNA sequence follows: TGTGCCATCAGCCAGAGTGAGCGGAACACAGATACGCAGTATTTT. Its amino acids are CAISQSERNTDTQYF.